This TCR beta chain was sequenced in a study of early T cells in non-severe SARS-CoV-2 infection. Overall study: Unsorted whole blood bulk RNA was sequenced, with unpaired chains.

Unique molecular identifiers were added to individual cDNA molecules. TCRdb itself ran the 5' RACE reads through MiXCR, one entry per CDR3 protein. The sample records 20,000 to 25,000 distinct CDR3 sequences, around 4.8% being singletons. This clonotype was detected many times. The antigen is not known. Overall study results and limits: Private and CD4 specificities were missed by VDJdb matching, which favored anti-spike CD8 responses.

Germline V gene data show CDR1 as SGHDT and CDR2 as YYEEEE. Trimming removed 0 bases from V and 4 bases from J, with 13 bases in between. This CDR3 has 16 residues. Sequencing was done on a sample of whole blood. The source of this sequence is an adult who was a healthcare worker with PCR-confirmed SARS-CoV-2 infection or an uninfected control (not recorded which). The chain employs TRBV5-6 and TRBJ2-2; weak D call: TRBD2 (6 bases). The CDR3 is CASSLGIMEGTGELFF. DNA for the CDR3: TGTGCCAGCAGCTTGGGCATCATGGAGGGCACCGGGGAGCTGTTTTTT.